Presented here are 13 T cell receptor beta chains from one specimen sequenced in a study of blood T cells in healthy people across ages. Combining a sample-barcoded 5' primer with a J-beta primer mix, a second PCR ran for 7 to 11 cycles. TCRdb reprocessed the 5' RACE reads with MiXCR, giving one entry per CDR3 protein. This table holds more than 650,000 distinct CDR3 sequences, roughly 25% found once. These data are also associated with another study on T cells of mothers and their children.

Sequencing was performed on blood. The source is a boy under 18 in good health.

The chain has TRBV7-2 and TRBJ2-5; 16 nucleotides align to TRBD2. The DNA matches TRBJ2-7 better at its end, which makes the J call doubtful. Germline V lookup: CDR1 SGHTA, CDR2 FQGNSA. The CDR3 is 18 residues long. The CDR3 DNA reads as TGTGCCAGCAGCCCGGGGACTAGCGGGAGGGAAATGGGCTACGAGCAGTACTTC. Amino acid sequence: CASSPGTSGREMGYEQYF.

This clonotype was detected a few times. V and J are TRBV4-1 and TRBJ2-7; weak D call: TRBD1 (6 bases). Trimming took 1 base from V and 3 from J, leaving 22 bases between them. This CDR3 is 18 amino acids long. Germline loops: CDR1 MGHRA, CDR2 YSYEKL. The CDR3 DNA sequence: TGCGCCAGCAGCCAAGCGTGGGCCGCTCGACAGGAGGACTACGAGCAGTACTTC. This translates into CASSQAWAARQEDYEQYF.

This clonotype appeared a few times. Likely a read error: the CDR3 ends without its conserved phenylalanine or tryptophan. This chain links TRBV10-1 with TRBJ1-1, with D perhaps TRBD1 (5 bases). From germline, CDR1 is WNHNN and CDR2 SYGVQD (reference sequence). With 5 bases removed from V and 5 bases from J, the gap between germline ends came to 15 bases. The CDR3 runs to 14 residues. The CDR3 sequence: CASSWGRGTTEAFL. CDR3 in DNA: TGCGCCAGCAGTTGGGGACGGGGAACGACTGAAGCTTTCCTT.

This clonotype was counted a few times. This chain uses TRBV6-5 with TRBJ2-1; TRBD2 might be the D (5 bases). V gave up 5 bases and J gave up 5 bases, with 13 bases separating them. The germline gives CDR1 MNHEY, CDR2 SVGAGI. The CDR3 length is 14 residues. The CDR3 loop is CASSRRGSDNEQFF. In DNA, the CDR3 is TGTGCCAGCAGTCGCCGGGGTAGCGACAATGAGCAGTTCTTC.

This clonotype was counted a few times. This chain links TRBV4-1 with TRBJ2-7; 11 bases are shared with TRBD2. The CDR3 spans 16 residues. Germline assignment: CDR1 MGHRA and CDR2 YSYEKL. Trimming at V came to 4 bases and at J to 2 bases, leaving 7 bases not matched to a gene. CDR3 coding DNA: TGCGCCAGCAGCCTCTACCGACTAGCGGGGACCTACGAGCAGTACTTC. Its protein is CASSLYRLAGTYEQYF.

The chain is built from TRBV2 and TRBJ2-5; D is tentatively TRBD1 or TRBD2 (5 bases each). The CDR3 covers 15 residues. The germline V gene encodes CDR1 SNHLY and CDR2 FYNNEI. The V gene lost 4 bases and the J gene lost 0 bases, with 12 bases spanning the gap. CDR3 DNA sequence: TGTGCCAGCAGTGTAAGGCAGGGAGACCAAGAGACCCAGTACTTC. It is translated as CASSVRQGDQETQYF.

This chain joins TRBV2 and TRBJ1-3; no firm D call. Looked up from germline, CDR1 is SNHLY and CDR2 is FYNNEI. This CDR3 is built from 16 residues. Trimming took 5 bases from V and 0 from J, leaving 14 bases between them. The CDR3 protein is CASSPLLGLSGNTIYF. The CDR3 DNA reads TGTGCCAGCAGTCCCTTACTGGGTCTCTCTGGAAACACCATATATTTT. The variable domain in full, completed from reference TRBV2 and TRBJ1-3, reads EPEVTQTPSHQVTQMGQEVILRCVPISNHLYFYWYRQILGQKVEFLVSFYNNEISEKSEIFDDQFSVERPDGSNFTLKIRSTKLEDSAMYFCASSPLLGLSGNTIYFGEGSWLTVV.

This clonotype was observed a few times. The chain couples TRBV3-1 to TRBJ2-3; 8 bases are a match to TRBD1. The V segment lost 3 bases and the J segment 6 bases; nucleotides outside the gene matches: 17. There are 18 residues in the CDR3. CDR1 and CDR2 from the germline V gene are LGHDT and YNNKEL (reference sequence). For the CDR3, the DNA is TGTGCCAGCAGCCACGGGAAGGACAGGGTAATGAACACTGATACGCAGTATTTT. It is translated as CASSHGKDRVMNTDTQYF.

The CDR3 protein is CASSDRSGNEKLFF. Written as DNA, the CDR3 is TGTGCCAGCAGCGACAGGTCCGGAAATGAAAAACTGTTTTTT. This sequence joins TRBV6-5 and TRBJ1-4, with D tentatively TRBD1 (6 bases). Trimming stripped 6 bases from V and 5 bases from J, with 13 bases between. The CDR3 is 14 residues long. Germline assignment: CDR1 MNHEY and CDR2 SVGAGI.

This clonotype has only a few counts. The chain joins TRBV5-1 to TRBJ2-1; 12 positions agree with TRBD2. CDR3 length equals 17 residues. J gave up 11 bases and V 0 bases, and 12 bases lay outside the gene matches. Germline V gene sequence: CDR1 SGHRS, CDR2 YFSETQ. CDR3 protein: CASSLVPSSGGAPKQFF. In DNA form, the CDR3 reads TGCGCCAGCAGCTTGGTCCCCTCTAGCGGGGGGGCCCCTAAGCAGTTCTTC.

This clonotype was counted only a few times. The CDR3 bases are TGCGCCAGCAGCCAAGAGACCGGGACAGCAGCCTACAATGAGCAGTTCTTC. Translation: CASSQETGTAAYNEQFF. The V gene is TRBV4-3, the J gene TRBJ2-1; TRBD1 matches at 7 bases. The CDR3 covers 17 residues. With V trimmed by 0 bases and J by 2 bases, 7 bases remained unmatched. CDR1 and CDR2 from the germline V gene are LGHNA and YSLEER.

This clonotype was counted a few times. V gene TRBV20-1 combines with J gene TRBJ1-2; no definite D call. CDR1 is DFQATT and CDR2 is SNEGSKA in the germline V gene (reference sequence). The CDR3 contains 14 residues. Trimming stripped 3 bases from V and 4 bases from J, with 15 bases between. CDR3 nucleotide sequence: TGCAGTGCTAGGCCCGGTCTCGGATCCTATGGCTACACCTTC. Translation gives CSARPGLGSYGYTF.

The rearrangement links TRBV10-3 to TRBJ1-1; D is perhaps TRBD1 (6 bases). The CDR3 loop spans 15 amino acids. Germline-derived CDR1 and CDR2 are ENHRY and SYGVKD. Trimming took 1 base from V and 0 from J, leaving 9 bases between them. The chain's CDR3 is CAISELGGLNTEAFF. CDR3 nucleotide sequence: TGTGCCATCAGTGAGTTGGGGGGCTTGAACACTGAAGCTTTCTTT.